This T cell receptor (beta chain) was profiled in a study of regulatory T cells in long-lasting Graves disease. On the study more broadly: Patients with new Graves' disease had used antithyroid drugs below 3 months.

This clonotype has a count of ten or more. Its antigen is still unknown. The sample's time point: newly diagnosed GD, antithyroid drugs for less than 3 months. Construction of the TCR library relied on RNA isolated from PBMCs. Patients all came to the study from an endocrinology department in Xi'an, China. Study-wide findings and caveats: Persistent cases favored TRBV28, TRBJ1-2 and TRBJ2-5.

Germline V lookup: CDR1 SGHTA, CDR2 FQGNSA. Germline trimming cut 2 bases from V and 1 base from J; bases unmatched to any gene: 6. The CDR3 consists of 16 residues. Assembly of TCR beta libraries relied on iRepertoire HTBI primers together with Arm-PCR of CDR3 regions. TCRdb re-analysed the multiplex PCR reads in MiXCR, keeping a single row per CDR3 protein. The table includes around 250,000 distinct CDR3 sequences, 20% to 25% detected once. The input for sequencing was peripheral blood mononuclear cells (PBMCs), taken at new diagnosis, from a patient treated with antithyroid drugs. The chain couples TRBV7-2 to TRBJ2-5; 8 bases are shared with TRBD2. The clonotype originates from a female donor with Graves disease. In DNA, the CDR3 is TGTGCCAGCAGCTTACTCGACCGGGAGGGCCAAGAGACCCAGTACTTC. Translated: CASSLLDREGQETQYF.